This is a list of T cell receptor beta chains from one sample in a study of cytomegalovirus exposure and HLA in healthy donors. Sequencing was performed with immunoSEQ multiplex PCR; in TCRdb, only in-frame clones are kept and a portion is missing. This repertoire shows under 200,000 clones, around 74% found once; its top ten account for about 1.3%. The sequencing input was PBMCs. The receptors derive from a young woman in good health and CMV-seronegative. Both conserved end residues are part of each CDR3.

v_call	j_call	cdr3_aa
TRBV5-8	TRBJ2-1	CASSRGTGGYNEQFF
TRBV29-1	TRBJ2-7	CSVVFTGGSYEQYF
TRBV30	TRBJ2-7	CAWAGGGQSYEQYF
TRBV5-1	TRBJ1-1	CASKISTGATRTEAFF
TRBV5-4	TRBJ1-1	CASSNRGSAEAFF
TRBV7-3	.	CASSLTGGGSYEQYF
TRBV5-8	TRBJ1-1	CASSLTPNEAFF
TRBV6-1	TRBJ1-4	CASSPGQGVEKLFF
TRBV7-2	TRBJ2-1	CASTRGGGGYNEQFF
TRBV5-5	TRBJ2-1	CASSFLWLAENEQFF
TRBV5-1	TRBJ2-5	CASSYWGGLETQYF
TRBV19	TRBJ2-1	CASSLRYNEQFF
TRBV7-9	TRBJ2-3	CASSLMWGGSTDTQYF
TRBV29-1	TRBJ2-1	CSVVRREDQLVQFF
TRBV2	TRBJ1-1	CASGQNTEAFF
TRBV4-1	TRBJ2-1	CASSPGDREARFF
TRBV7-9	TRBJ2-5	CASSLTGNQETQYF
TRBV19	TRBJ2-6	CASSKGQGGSGANVLTF
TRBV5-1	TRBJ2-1	CASSAGAPRGNEQFF
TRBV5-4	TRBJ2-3	CASSLRGSDTQYF
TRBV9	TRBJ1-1	CASSVGPGARTEAFF
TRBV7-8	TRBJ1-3	CASSLTVSGNTIYF
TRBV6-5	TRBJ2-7	CASRGGYAGQYF
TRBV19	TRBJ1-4	CASSISGGWEKLFF
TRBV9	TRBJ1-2	CASSQGQGDGYTF
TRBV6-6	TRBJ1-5	CASSYSEGSRNQPQHF
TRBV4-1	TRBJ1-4	CASSRPGQENEKLFF
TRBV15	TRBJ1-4	CATSGRGGGEKLFF
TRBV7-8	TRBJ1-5	CASSPIDSSNQPQHF
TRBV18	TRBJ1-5	CASSPNRITEGQPQHF
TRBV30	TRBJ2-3	CAWSDRGSTQYF
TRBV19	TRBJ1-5	CASRQGYLQPQHF
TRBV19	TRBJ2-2	CASSIVWRRGTGELFF
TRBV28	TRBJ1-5	CASSSPLSSNQPQHF
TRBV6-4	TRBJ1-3	CASSPTSTGGNTIYF
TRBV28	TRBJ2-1	CASSSGGAGYNEQFF
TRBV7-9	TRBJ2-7	CASSLLLGPGYEQYF
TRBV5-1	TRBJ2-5	CASSPSGGQETQYF
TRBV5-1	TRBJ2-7	CASSLAGQGSYEQYF
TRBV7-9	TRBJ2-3	CASSRLAGGRGDTQYF
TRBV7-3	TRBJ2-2	CASSLSPSGGNTGELFF
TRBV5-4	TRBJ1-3	CASSLRGSGNTIYF
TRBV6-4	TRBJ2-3	CASAFATGGTDTQYF
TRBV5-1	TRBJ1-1	CASSAQGNTEAFF